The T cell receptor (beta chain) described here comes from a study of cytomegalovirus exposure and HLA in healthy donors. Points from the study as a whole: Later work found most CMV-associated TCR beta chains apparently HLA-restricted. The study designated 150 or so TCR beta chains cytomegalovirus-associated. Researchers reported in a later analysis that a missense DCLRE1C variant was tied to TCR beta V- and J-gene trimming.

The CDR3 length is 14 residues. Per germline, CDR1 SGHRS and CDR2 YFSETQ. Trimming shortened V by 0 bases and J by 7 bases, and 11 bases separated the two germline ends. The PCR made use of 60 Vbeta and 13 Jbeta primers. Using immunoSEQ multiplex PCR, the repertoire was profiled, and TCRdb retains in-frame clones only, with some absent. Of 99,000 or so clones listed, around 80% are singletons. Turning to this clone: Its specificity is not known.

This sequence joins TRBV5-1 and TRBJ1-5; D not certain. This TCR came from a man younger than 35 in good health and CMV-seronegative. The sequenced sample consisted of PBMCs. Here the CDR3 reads CASSLVPGSQPQHF. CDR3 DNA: TGCGCCAGCAGCTTGGTTCCCGGGTCCCAGCCCCAGCATTTT.